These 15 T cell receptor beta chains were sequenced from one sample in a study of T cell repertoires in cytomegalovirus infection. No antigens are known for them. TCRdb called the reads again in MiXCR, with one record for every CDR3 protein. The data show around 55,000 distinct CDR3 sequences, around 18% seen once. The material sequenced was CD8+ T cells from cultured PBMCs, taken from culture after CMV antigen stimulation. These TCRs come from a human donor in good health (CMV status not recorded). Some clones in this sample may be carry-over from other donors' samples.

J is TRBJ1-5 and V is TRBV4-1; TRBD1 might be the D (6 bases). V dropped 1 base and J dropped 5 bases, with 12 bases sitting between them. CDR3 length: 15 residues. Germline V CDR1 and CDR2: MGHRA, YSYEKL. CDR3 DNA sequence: TGCGCCAGCAGCCAAGTGACGGGGGCTCATCAGCCCCAGCATTTT. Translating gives CASSQVTGAHQPQHF.

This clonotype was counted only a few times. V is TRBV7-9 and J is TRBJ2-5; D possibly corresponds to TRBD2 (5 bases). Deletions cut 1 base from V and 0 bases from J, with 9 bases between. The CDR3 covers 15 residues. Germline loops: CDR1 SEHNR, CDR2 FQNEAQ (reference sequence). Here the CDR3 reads CASSLDGEYQETQYF. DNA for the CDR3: TGTGCCAGCAGCTTAGATGGGGAGTACCAAGAGACCCAGTACTTC.

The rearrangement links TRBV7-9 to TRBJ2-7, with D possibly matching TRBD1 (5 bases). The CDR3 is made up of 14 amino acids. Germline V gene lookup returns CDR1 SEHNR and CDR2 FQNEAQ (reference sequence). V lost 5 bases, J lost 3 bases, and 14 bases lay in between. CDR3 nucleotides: TGTGCCAGCAGCCCCTCCGTAGGGGTCTACGAGCAGTACTTC. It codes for CASSPSVGVYEQYF.

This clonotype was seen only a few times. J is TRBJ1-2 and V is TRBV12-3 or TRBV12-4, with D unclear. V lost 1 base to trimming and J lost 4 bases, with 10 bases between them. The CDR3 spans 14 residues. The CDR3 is CASSLGQTLYGYTF. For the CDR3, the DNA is TGTGCCAGCAGTTTAGGTCAGACTCTCTATGGCTACACCTTC.

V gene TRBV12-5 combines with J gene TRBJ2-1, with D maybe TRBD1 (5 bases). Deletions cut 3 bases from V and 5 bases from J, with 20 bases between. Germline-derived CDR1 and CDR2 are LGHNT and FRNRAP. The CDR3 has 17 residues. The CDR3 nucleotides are TGTGCTAGTGGTTTCAAATCAGGGAATTCAGGGAACAATGAGCAGTTCTTC. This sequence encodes CASGFKSGNSGNNEQFF.

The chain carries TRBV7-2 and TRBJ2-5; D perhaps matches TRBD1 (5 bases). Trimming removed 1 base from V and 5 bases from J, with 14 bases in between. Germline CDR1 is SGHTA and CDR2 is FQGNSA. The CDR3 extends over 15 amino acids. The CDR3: CASSLGAGRMETQYF. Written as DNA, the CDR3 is TGTGCCAGCAGCTTAGGGGCAGGGCGTATGGAGACCCAGTACTTC.

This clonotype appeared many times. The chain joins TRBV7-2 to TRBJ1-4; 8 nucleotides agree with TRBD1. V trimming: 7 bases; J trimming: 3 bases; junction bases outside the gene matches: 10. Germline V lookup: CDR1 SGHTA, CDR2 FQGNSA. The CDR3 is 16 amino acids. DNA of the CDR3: TGTGCCAGCACAACCCGGCAGGGGGCTTCTAATGAAAAACTGTTTTTT. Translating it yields CASTTRQGASNEKLFF.

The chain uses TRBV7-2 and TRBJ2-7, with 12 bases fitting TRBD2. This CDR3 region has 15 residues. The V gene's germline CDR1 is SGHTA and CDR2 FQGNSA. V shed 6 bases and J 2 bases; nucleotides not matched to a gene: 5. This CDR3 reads CASSHSSGGAYEQYF. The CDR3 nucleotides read TGTGCCAGCAGTCATTCTAGCGGGGGGGCCTACGAGCAGTACTTC.

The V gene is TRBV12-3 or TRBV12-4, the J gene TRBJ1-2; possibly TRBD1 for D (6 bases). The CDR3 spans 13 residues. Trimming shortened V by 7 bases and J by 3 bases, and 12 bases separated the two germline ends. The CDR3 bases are TGTGCCAGCACCCCAGGGGACTACTATGGCTACACCTTC. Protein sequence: CASTPGDYYGYTF.

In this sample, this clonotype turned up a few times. The CDR3 nucleotides read TGTGCCAGCAGTTCCTGGGCGGCCTCGGGTGAAAAACTGTTTTTT. It yields the protein CASSSWAASGEKLFF. The chain employs TRBV6-5 and TRBJ1-4; the D is unclear. Germline CDR1 MNHEY, CDR2 SVGAGI. The V end lost 4 bases, the J end lost 7 bases, and 16 bases lay between the germline ends. The CDR3 runs 15 residues.

CDR3 DNA: TGCGCCAGCAGCCACCCCCAGGGGTACGAGCAGTACTTC. It translates to CASSHPQGYEQYF. This chain links TRBV4-1 with TRBJ2-7; possibly TRBD1 for D (6 bases). V was trimmed by 3 bases and J by 4 bases, leaving 10 bases between them. Germline V gene sequence: CDR1 MGHRA, CDR2 YSYEKL. The CDR3 has 13 amino acids.

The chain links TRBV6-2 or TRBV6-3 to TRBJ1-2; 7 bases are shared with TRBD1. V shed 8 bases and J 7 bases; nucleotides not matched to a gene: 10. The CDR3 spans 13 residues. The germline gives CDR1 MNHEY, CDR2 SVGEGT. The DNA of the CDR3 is TGTGCCAGCGCTTCATATGGGACAGCTGGCTACACCTTC. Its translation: CASASYGTAGYTF.

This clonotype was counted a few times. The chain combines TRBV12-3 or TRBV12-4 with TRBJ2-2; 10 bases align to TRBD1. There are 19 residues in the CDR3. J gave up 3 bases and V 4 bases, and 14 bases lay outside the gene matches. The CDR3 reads CASSSRGQGIFEDTGELFF. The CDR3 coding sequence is TGTGCCAGCAGTTCAAGGGGACAGGGGATTTTCGAGGACACCGGGGAGCTGTTTTTT.

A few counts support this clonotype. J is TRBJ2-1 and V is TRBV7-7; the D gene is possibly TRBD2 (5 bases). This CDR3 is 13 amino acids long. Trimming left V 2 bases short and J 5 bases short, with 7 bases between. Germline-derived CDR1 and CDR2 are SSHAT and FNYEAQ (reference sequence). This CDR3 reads CASSLTRNNEQFF. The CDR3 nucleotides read TGTGCCAGCAGCTTAACTAGAAACAATGAGCAGTTCTTC.

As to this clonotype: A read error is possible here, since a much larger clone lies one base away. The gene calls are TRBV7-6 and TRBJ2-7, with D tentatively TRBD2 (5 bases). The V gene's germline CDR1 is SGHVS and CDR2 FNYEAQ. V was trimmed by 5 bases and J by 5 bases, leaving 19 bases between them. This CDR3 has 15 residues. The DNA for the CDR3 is TGTGCCAGCAGCCCCAAGCCTCGGGGTCTCCACGAGCAGTACTTC. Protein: CASSPKPRGLHEQYF.